These 20 T cell receptor beta chains share one sample of origin, sequenced in a study of cytomegalovirus exposure and HLA in healthy donors. PCR involved 60 Vbeta and 13 Jbeta primers. Produced via immunoSEQ multiplex PCR; TCRdb's table is partial and in-frame only. The sample contains roughly 170,000 clones, less than 80% of which appear only once. Source material: PBMCs. The receptors derive from a female donor in good health and CMV-seronegative.

For this clone: This same CDR3 is encoded by further DNA sequences in the sample. The chain uses TRBV7-9 and TRBJ2-5; D might be TRBD2 (5 bases). V lost 1 base, J lost 3 bases, and 9 bases lay in between. This CDR3 has 14 amino acids. Per germline, CDR1 SEHNR and CDR2 FQNEAQ (reference sequence). CDR3 region: CASSLVSGKETQYF. Written as DNA, the CDR3 is TGTGCCAGCAGCTTAGTATCCGGGAAAGAGACCCAGTACTTC.

The table lists this clone with a count of one. This chain joins TRBV14 and TRBJ2-1; weak D call: TRBD2 (6 bases). This CDR3 is built from 18 residues. Germline V lookup: CDR1 SGHDN, CDR2 FVKESK. V was cut by 6 bases and J by 9 bases, with 30 bases left in between. Here the CDR3 reads CASSPSFFSSGRGGEQFF. The DNA of the CDR3 is TGTGCCAGCAGTCCCAGCTTTTTTAGTAGCGGTCGGGGTGGTGAGCAGTTCTTC.

The rearrangement links TRBV20-1 to TRBJ2-7; TRBD2 might be the D (5 bases). This CDR3 contains 11 residues. Trimming shortened V by 4 bases and J by 3 bases, and 7 bases separated the two germline ends. The V gene's germline CDR1 is DFQATT and CDR2 SNEGSKA (reference sequence). CDR3 bases: TGCAGTGCTAAACGGGGCTACGAGCAGTACTTC. Translating gives CSAKRGYEQYF.

The rearrangement links TRBV11-2 to TRBJ2-7, with TRBD2 identical over 11 bases. The germline V gene has CDR1 SGHAT and CDR2 FQNNGV. V lost 1 base, J lost 4 bases, and 3 bases stayed unmatched. The CDR3 spans 15 residues. In DNA form, the CDR3 reads TGTGCCAGCAGCTTAGGAGTAGCGGGGGGGTACGAGCAGTACTTC. This codes for CASSLGVAGGYEQYF.

This chain connects TRBV7-9 to TRBJ2-5, with 7 bases matching TRBD1. The DNA matches TRBJ2-7 better at its end, which makes the J call doubtful. This CDR3 contains 15 residues. Germline V gene data show CDR1 as SEHNR and CDR2 as FQNEAQ (reference sequence). The DNA of the CDR3 is TGTGCCAGCAGCCCCTTTACCCGGACAGGCTACGAGCAGTACTTC. Translation: CASSPFTRTGYEQYF.

The rearrangement joins TRBV11-3 to TRBJ2-1, with D possibly TRBD2 on 5 matching bases. Germline V CDR1 and CDR2: SGHNT, YENEEA. The V end was cut by 2 bases, the J end by 2 bases, with 16 bases between. The CDR3 length is 17 residues. The CDR3 loop is CASSLSSGGFAYNEQFF. The CDR3 DNA follows: TGTGCCAGCAGCTTATCGTCCGGCGGGTTTGCCTACAATGAGCAGTTCTTC.

This rearrangement joins TRBV29-1 to TRBJ1-4; the D is unclear. The CDR3 extends over 15 amino acids. V was cut by 5 bases and J by 7 bases, with 20 bases left in between. Germline V CDR1 and CDR2: SQVTM, ANQGSEA. The CDR3 spells CSVRVEGGSVEKLFF. In DNA, the CDR3 is TGCAGCGTTAGGGTGGAGGGTGGGTCCGTTGAAAAACTGTTTTTT.

In DNA, the CDR3 is TGTGCCAGTACCCGGAACACTGAAGCTTTCTTT. It encodes CASTRNTEAFF. J is TRBJ1-1 and V is TRBV19; D is unresolved. The CDR3 runs to 11 residues. The V end lost 7 bases, the J end lost 1 base, and 4 bases lay between the germline ends. Germline V gives CDR1 LNHDA, CDR2 SQIVND (reference sequence).

This chain connects TRBV18 to TRBJ1-5, with a weak D call TRBD1 (5 bases). The CDR3 is made up of 14 amino acids. Looked up from germline, CDR1 is KGHSH and CDR2 is LQKENI. The V end lost 3 bases, the J end lost 7 bases, and 13 bases lay between the germline ends. CDR3 region: CASSPDNWVQPQHF. The CDR3 DNA reads as TGTGCCAGCTCACCGGACAATTGGGTGCAGCCCCAGCATTTT.

The rearrangement links TRBV30 to TRBJ1-5; no reliable D call. This CDR3 contains 14 residues. Trimming cost V 1 base and J 9 bases, with 16 bases left between them. Germline V CDR1 and CDR2: GTSNPN, SVGIG (reference sequence). The CDR3, as DNA: TGTGCCTGGAGTGGAGGTAATCTCGGCCCGCCCCAGCATTTT. Translation gives CAWSGGNLGPPQHF.

The gene calls are TRBV28 and TRBJ2-7; no firm D call. CDR3 size: 16 residues. Per the germline V gene, CDR1 is MDHEN and CDR2 is SYDVKM. The V end was cut by 8 bases, the J end by 0 bases, with 20 bases between. The DNA of the CDR3 is TGTGCCAGCTGGTCCATTGGAGTTTCGAGCTCCTACGAGCAGTACTTC. Its protein product is CASWSIGVSSSYEQYF.

The chain recombines TRBV14 with TRBJ2-5; D call uncertain. The CDR3 runs 14 residues. CDR1 and CDR2 from the germline V gene are SGHDN and FVKESK. Trimming took 3 bases from V and 0 from J, leaving 8 bases between them. The CDR3 sequence: CASSQLQNQETQYF. The CDR3 nucleotides are TGTGCCAGCAGCCAGCTACAGAACCAAGAGACCCAGTACTTC.

The chain combines TRBV5-6 with TRBJ2-1; the match to TRBD2 covers 8 bases. J lost 4 bases, V lost 5 bases, and 8 bases had no gene match. The CDR3 runs 15 residues. Germline CDR1 reads SGHDT; CDR2 reads YYEEEE. The CDR3 nucleotides read TGTGCCAGCAGAACGGGGGGGGGCCTATACAATGAGCAGTTCTTC. Amino acid sequence: CASRTGGGLYNEQFF.

V and J are TRBV4-3 and TRBJ2-4; tentatively, D is TRBD2 (7 bases). Germline V gene lookup returns CDR1 LGHNA and CDR2 YSLEER. The CDR3 is 18 amino acids. Trimming left V 1 base short and J 3 bases short, with 19 bases between. The CDR3 nucleotides read TGCGCCAGCAGCCAAGCCCCCTGGGAGGGGGAGATCAAAAACATTCAGTACTTC. Protein: CASSQAPWEGEIKNIQYF.

This clone appeared a few times. The genes are TRBV19 and TRBJ1-5; the D gene is possibly TRBD1 (5 bases). The CDR3 loop spans 16 amino acids. CDR1 is LNHDA and CDR2 is SQIVND in the germline V gene (reference sequence). Trimming took 5 bases from V and 6 from J, leaving 20 bases between them. Here the CDR3 reads CASSSPGRGNPQPQHF. For the CDR3, the DNA is TGTGCCAGTAGTTCCCCCGGGAGGGGAAACCCTCAGCCCCAGCATTTT.

V usage is TRBV27 and J usage is TRBJ2-1; D call uncertain. Germline V CDR1 and CDR2: MNHEY, SMNVEV (reference sequence). The CDR3 is 14 residues long. V was shortened by 1 base and J by 7 bases, with 11 bases between the two germline ends. CDR3 residues: CASSLYPTDNEQFF. DNA for the CDR3: TGTGCCAGCAGTTTATACCCAACTGATAATGAGCAGTTCTTC.

This clone was recorded a few times. The rearrangement joins TRBV7-8 to TRBJ2-7; D may be TRBD2 (5 bases). The germline CDR1 and CDR2 sequences are SGHVS and FQNEAQ. This CDR3 has 13 residues. V was trimmed by 3 bases and J by 6 bases, leaving 12 bases between them. The CDR3 DNA reads TGTGCCAGCAGCTTGAGGGCTAATCGCGAGCAGTACTTC. Translation: CASSLRANREQYF.

This clone appeared a few times. The V call is TRBV9, the J call TRBJ2-5; D call uncertain. Trimming took 5 bases from V and 6 from J, leaving 20 bases between them. The germline gives CDR1 SGDLS, CDR2 YYNGEE. The CDR3 length is 15 residues. CDR3 DNA: TGTGCCAGCAGTCCAGTTGGGTTAGCCTCCCAGACCCAGTACTTC. This gives the protein CASSPVGLASQTQYF.

The chain has TRBV9 and TRBJ1-5; a weak D match, TRBD1 (5 bases). V was shortened by 0 bases and J by 2 bases, with 9 bases between the two germline ends. CDR3 length: 15 amino acids. Germline V gene sequence: CDR1 SGDLS, CDR2 YYNGEE. The CDR3 coding sequence is TGTGCCAGCAGCGTAGGGACAACTGGCAATCAGCCCCAGCATTTT. It translates to CASSVGTTGNQPQHF.

The rearrangement uses TRBV7-8 and TRBJ2-5, with 13 bases matching TRBD2. Losses at the gene ends were 3 bases for V and 5 bases for J; bases not matched to a gene: 12. Germline-derived CDR1 and CDR2 are SGHVS and FQNEAQ. CDR3 length equals 18 residues. The CDR3 sequence is CASSLEPPGLAGRETQYF. The CDR3, as DNA: TGTGCCAGCAGCTTGGAGCCTCCGGGACTAGCGGGGAGGGAGACCCAGTACTTC.